This T cell receptor (beta chain) was recovered during a study of cytomegalovirus exposure and HLA in healthy donors. The wider study: The Caucasian-associated ancestry cluster held around 76% of 398 genotyped donors. Broader study findings: It was taken for granted in presence/absence analyses that sequencing depth across donors was roughly uniform. Follow-up analysis seemed to connect common viral pathogens with several of the most significant clusters identified.

The PCR ran on 60 Vbeta and 13 Jbeta primers. Assay: immunoSEQ multiplex PCR; the TCRdb copy retains only in-frame clones and omits some. The sample holds about 120,000 clones; about 79% are singletons and the top ten take approximately 4%. Unrecorded immune exposures were likely, despite nominal health at sampling. The CDR3 is 16 amino acids. Germline V gene data show CDR1 as SGDLS and CDR2 as YYNGEE. V trimming: 1 base; J trimming: 5 bases; junction bases outside the gene matches: 5. About this clone: Its target is unknown.

The chain combines TRBV9 with TRBJ2-3, with 12 bases matching TRBD2. Sequenced sample: PBMCs. This receptor was identified in a man under 40 in good health and CMV-seropositive. The CDR3 spells CASSVKLAGGLDTQYF. The CDR3 DNA reads TGTGCCAGCAGCGTAAAACTAGCGGGAGGATTAGATACGCAGTATTTT.